A single sample gave rise to the 9 T cell receptor beta chains below, sequenced in a study of cytomegalovirus exposure and HLA in healthy donors. Primers included in the PCR were 60 Vbeta and 13 Jbeta primers. Some clones are missing from TCRdb's copy, which holds only in-frame ones; the method was immunoSEQ multiplex PCR. The sample has about 300,000 clones, approximately 90% seen once; the top ten hold 3.5% to 4%. Sequenced material: PBMCs. These receptors originate from a man aged 40-50 years in good health and CMV-seropositive.

This clone occurred once. The J gene is TRBJ2-5, the V gene TRBV28, with D maybe TRBD1 (5 bases). The closer fit of TRBJ2-7 to the DNA end suggests the J call may be wrong. The CDR3 has 14 residues. Germline V gene data show CDR1 as MDHEN and CDR2 as SYDVKM. CDR3 region: CASSLARRAYEQYF. Here the CDR3 DNA reads TGTGCCAGCAGTTTAGCACGCAGGGCGTACGAGCAGTACTTC.

V usage is TRBV29-1 and J usage is TRBJ2-1; D not resolved. With 4 bases removed from V and 4 bases from J, the gap between germline ends came to 5 bases. The V gene's germline CDR1 is SQVTM and CDR2 ANQGSEA. The CDR3 sequence is 11 residues long. CDR3 protein: CSVGTYNEQFF. In DNA, the CDR3 is TGCAGCGTTGGCACATACAATGAGCAGTTCTTC.

The chain employs TRBV28 and TRBJ1-6; TRBD1 matches 7 bases. The J segment lost 12 bases and the V segment lost 3 bases, leaving 11 bases of the junction unmatched. In germline, CDR1 is MDHEN, CDR2 SYDVKM. CDR3 length: 15 residues. CDR3: CASSFTLAGGVPLHF. CDR3 DNA sequence: TGTGCCAGCAGTTTCACCCTGGCAGGGGGTGTACCCCTCCACTTT.

The chain links TRBV5-1 to TRBJ2-5; 7 bases are a match to TRBD1. The CDR3 spans 14 residues. The germline gives CDR1 SGHRS, CDR2 YFSETQ. With V trimmed by 2 bases and J by 3 bases, 4 bases remained unmatched. The CDR3 nucleotides are TGCGCCAGCAGCTTTAGTACAGGGGAAGAGACCCAGTACTTC. This gives the protein CASSFSTGEETQYF.

The rearrangement links TRBV7-9 to TRBJ1-5, with 12 bases that match TRBD1. J gave up 6 bases and V 4 bases, and 4 bases lay outside the gene matches. There are 15 residues in the CDR3. Germline-derived CDR1 and CDR2 are SEHNR and FQNEAQ (reference sequence). The CDR3 sequence is CASSSGQGAGQPQHF. As DNA, the CDR3 is TGTGCCAGCAGCTCGGGACAGGGGGCGGGTCAGCCCCAGCATTTT. The full variable domain, its missing parts supplied by reference TRBV7-9 and TRBJ1-5, is DTGVSQNPRHKITKRGQNVTFRCDPISEHNRLYWYRQTLGQGPEFLTYFQNEAQLEKSRLLSDRFSAERPKGSFSTLEIQRTEQGDSAMYLCASSSGQGAGQPQHFGDGTRLSIL.

This sequence joins TRBV6-1 and TRBJ2-2; D not certain. Germline loops: CDR1 MNHNS, CDR2 SASEGT. The CDR3 has 11 amino acids. The V and J ends lost 2 bases and 8 bases respectively, with 3 bases between them. The CDR3 nucleotides read TGTGCCAGCAGTGAAACTGGGGAGCTGTTTTTT. Its translation: CASSETGELFF.

This chain links TRBV6-1 with TRBJ2-7; 8 nucleotides agree with TRBD1. CDR3 length equals 13 residues. J was trimmed by 7 bases and V by 6 bases; bases with no gene match: 8. Germline V CDR1 and CDR2: MNHNS, SASEGT. The CDR3 region is CASRSTTGEEQYF. CDR3 nucleotide sequence: TGTGCCAGCAGAAGCACGACAGGGGAGGAGCAGTACTTC.

This chain joins TRBV14 and TRBJ2-5, with D tentatively TRBD1 (6 bases). The germline V gene encodes CDR1 SGHDN and CDR2 FVKESK. V was cut by 4 bases and J by 1 base, with 13 bases left in between. The CDR3 covers 15 residues. CDR3 region: CASSPGQFSQETQYF. The CDR3, as DNA: TGTGCCAGCAGCCCTGGACAGTTCTCCCAAGAGACCCAGTACTTC.

The chain joins TRBV7-2 to TRBJ2-7, with 9 bases lining up with TRBD2. Trimming removed 5 bases from V and 1 base from J; junction bases left unmatched: 3. CDR3 size: 14 residues. Germline assignment: CDR1 SGHTA and CDR2 FQGNSA. As DNA, the CDR3 is TGTGCCAGCAGCGCGGGGGGGGTTTCCTACGAGCAGTACTTC. Protein sequence: CASSAGGVSYEQYF. The full variable domain, its missing parts supplied by reference TRBV7-2 and TRBJ2-7, is GAGVSQSPSNKVTEKGKDVELRCDPISGHTALYWYRQSLGQGLEFLIYFQGNSAPDKSGLPSDRFSAERTGGSVSTLTIQRTQQEDSAVYLCASSAGGVSYEQYFGPGTRLTVT.